This T cell receptor beta chain was retrieved from a study of shared clonotypes between healthy human individuals. Study context: Each donor had three CD4 naive, three CD4 memory, two CD8 naive and one CD8 memory plate.

In the CD4+ fraction, cells were divided into CD45RA+ naive and CD45RA-negative memory subsets. Authors' analysis steps: ImmunoSEQ gave junction-only sequences without quality scores, so filtering differed. Repertoires were generated with immunoSEQ multiplex PCR, while TCRdb's copy carries only in-frame clones and drops some. D and trimming come from the DNA, and the V and J calls and clone size come from that table. The sample shows more than 850,000 clones, around 82% of them seen only once. Sample: memory CD4+ T cells from PBMCs. As for subset: CD45RA-negative fraction. The source is a man aged 18 to 29 in good health. Some clones in this sample may be carry-over from other donors' samples.

CDR3 nucleotide sequence: TGTGCCAGCAGTTTATCCCAGCAGGGGTACACTGAAGCTTTCTTT. It is translated as CASSLSQQGYTEAFF. The chain links TRBV28 to TRBJ1-1, with D maybe TRBD1 (6 bases). Per germline, CDR1 MDHEN and CDR2 SYDVKM. The V end was cut by 1 base, the J end by 3 bases, with 12 bases between. The CDR3 is made up of 15 amino acids.